The 7 T cell receptor beta chains presented below share a single source sample, sequenced in a study of blood T cell repertoires in COVID-19. The table came from immunoSEQ multiplex PCR; TCRdb's copy has only in-frame clones and leaves some out. The table lists a few hundred thousand clones, approximately 83% of them singletons. Sequencing was performed on PBMCs or T cells enriched from blood (not recorded which). These receptors originate from a man aged 25 to 40 who had recovered from COVID-19.

This chain connects TRBV12-5 to TRBJ2-3; maybe TRBD1 (5 bases). Germline loops: CDR1 LGHNT, CDR2 FRNRAP. Trimming took off 1 base at V and 0 bases at J, with 20 bases between the two ends. The CDR3 runs 19 residues. This chain's CDR3 is CASGLASKTQDASTDTQYF. The CDR3 bases are TGTGCTAGTGGTTTGGCGTCGAAAACACAGGATGCTAGCACAGATACGCAGTATTTT.

The J gene is TRBJ2-2, the V gene TRBV18, with unresolved D. Germline assignment: CDR1 KGHSH and CDR2 LQKENI. The ends were cut back, 6 bases at V and 1 base at J, with 12 bases in the middle. The CDR3 is 15 amino acids. The CDR3 loop is CASSPPRQNTGELFF. The CDR3 DNA reads TGTGCCAGCTCGCCGCCTCGACAGAACACCGGGGAGCTGTTTTTT.

This chain uses TRBV10-2 with TRBJ2-1; tentative D call: TRBD1 (5 bases). Trimming left V 0 bases short and J 8 bases short, with 14 bases between. The germline gives CDR1 WSHSY, CDR2 SAAADI. The CDR3 sequence is 15 residues long. CDR3 region: CASSESWGAFDEQFF. The CDR3 nucleotides are TGCGCCAGCAGTGAGTCGTGGGGCGCTTTTGATGAGCAGTTCTTC.

The gene calls are TRBV29-1 and TRBJ2-7; tentative D call: TRBD1 (6 bases). The CDR3 is 13 residues long. V was shortened by 7 bases and J by 6 bases, with 19 bases between the two germline ends. Germline-derived CDR1 and CDR2 are SQVTM and ANQGSEA. CDR3 nucleotide sequence: TGCAGCGCGGGCCCCCGGACAGAAGGCGAGCAGTACTTC. It is translated as CSAGPRTEGEQYF.

The chain has TRBV2 and TRBJ1-2; D unresolved. CDR3 length equals 14 residues. The germline CDR1 and CDR2 sequences are SNHLY and FYNNEI. The ends were cut back, 0 bases at V and 8 bases at J, with 13 bases in the middle. CDR3 sequence reads: CASSEAAITGGYTF. The CDR3 bases are TGTGCCAGCAGTGAAGCGGCAATAACGGGAGGCTACACCTTC.

J is TRBJ1-3 and V is TRBV2; D gene uncertain. The CDR3 contains 15 residues. Trimming cost V 4 bases and J 4 bases, with 14 bases left between them. Per the germline V gene, CDR1 is SNHLY and CDR2 is FYNNEI. The CDR3 is CASSVNRPTGNTIYF. Written as DNA, the CDR3 is TGTGCCAGCAGTGTTAACAGACCTACCGGAAACACCATATATTTT.

This clone was found once. J is TRBJ1-1 and V is TRBV6-5, with D hard to call. The CDR3 covers 13 residues. The germline gives CDR1 MNHEY, CDR2 SVGAGI. V was trimmed by 6 bases and J by 3 bases, leaving 11 bases between them. The CDR3 sequence is CASRREGYTEAFF. CDR3 nucleotide sequence: TGTGCCAGCAGGAGAGAGGGCTACACTGAAGCTTTCTTT.